Listed here are 2 T cell receptor beta chains from one sample, sequenced in a study of T cell repertoires in cytomegalovirus infection. Each CDR3 protein is one row after TCRdb ran MiXCR on the reads. The table includes hundreds of thousands of distinct CDR3 sequences, 20% to 30% detected once. Sequenced material: CD8+ T cells from PBMCs. The receptors were sampled from a human donor in good health (CMV status not recorded). Some clones in this sample may be carry-over from other donors' samples.

CDR3 DNA sequence: TGTGCCAGCACCCAGGGAGGTCGGACTGAAGCTTTCTTT. It is translated as CASTQGGRTEAFF. The chain combines TRBV7-9 with TRBJ1-1, with a tentative D call TRBD1 (5 bases). The germline V gene encodes CDR1 SEHNR and CDR2 FQNEAQ (reference sequence). Deletions cut 7 bases from V and 5 bases from J, with 14 bases between. CDR3 size: 13 residues.

The sample holds a few counts of this clonotype. V is TRBV29-1 and J is TRBJ2-1; a possible D gene is TRBD1 (6 bases). V was clipped by 6 bases and J by 0 bases, with 15 bases between them. This CDR3 is 15 amino acids long. Per germline, CDR1 SQVTM and CDR2 ANQGSEA. CDR3 nucleotides: TGCAGCGTAAACAGGGACCCGATCTCCTACAATGAGCAGTTCTTC. It is translated as CSVNRDPISYNEQFF.